The next 14 T cell receptor beta chains were all read from a single sample in a study of cytomegalovirus exposure and HLA in healthy donors. PCR was performed using 60 Vbeta and 13 Jbeta primers. The data were produced by immunoSEQ multiplex PCR, yet TCRdb's version contains in-frame clones alone and is incomplete. The sample spans 100,000 to 150,000 clones; the ten largest clones claim under 3.5%. Sequencing input: PBMCs. These receptors came from a man aged 30 to 39 in good health and CMV-seronegative.

This chain links TRBV28 with TRBJ2-5; TRBD2 matches at 10 bases. The V gene's germline CDR1 is MDHEN and CDR2 SYDVKM. The CDR3 has 16 residues. J lost 5 bases, V lost 2 bases, and 8 bases had no gene match. The CDR3 sequence: CASSLRLAGDGETQYF. As DNA, the CDR3 is TGTGCCAGCAGTTTAAGGCTAGCGGGAGATGGGGAGACCCAGTACTTC.

This rearrangement joins TRBV18 to TRBJ1-5; TRBD1 might be the D (6 bases). V was pared by 5 bases and J by 4 bases, with 12 bases between. The CDR3 extends over 14 amino acids. CDR1 is KGHSH, CDR2 LQKENI, per germline. The CDR3 DNA is TGTGCCAGCTCAACCGAAGACAGGAATCAGCCCCAGCATTTT. Its translation is CASSTEDRNQPQHF.

The rearrangement uses TRBV19 and TRBJ2-1; 9 nucleotides line up with TRBD2. The germline gives CDR1 LNHDA, CDR2 SQIVND (reference sequence). The CDR3 sequence is 17 residues long. The V segment lost 6 bases and the J segment 3 bases; nucleotides outside the gene matches: 12. In DNA form, the CDR3 reads TGTGCCAGTAGGTCCCTGGCTAGCGGGAATTTCTACAATGAGCAGTTCTTC. Translating it yields CASRSLASGNFYNEQFF.

CDR3 sequence: CAISEFLAGDTQYF. In nucleotides, the CDR3 is TGTGCCATCAGTGAGTTCCTAGCGGGTGATACGCAGTATTTT. J is TRBJ2-3 and V is TRBV10-3, with TRBD2 identical over 8 bases. The CDR3 sequence is 14 residues long. Trimming took 1 base from V and 6 from J; bases not matched to a gene: 3. CDR1 is ENHRY, CDR2 SYGVKD, per germline.

V usage is TRBV28 and J usage is TRBJ1-1; a possible D gene is TRBD1 (6 bases). The CDR3 loop spans 13 amino acids. Germline V lookup: CDR1 MDHEN, CDR2 SYDVKM. Trimming took 6 bases from V and 6 from J, leaving 14 bases between them. The CDR3 loop is CASSVWGGAEAFF. CDR3 DNA sequence: TGTGCCAGCAGCGTCTGGGGGGGCGCTGAAGCTTTCTTT.

The rearrangement joins TRBV28 to TRBJ2-7; 9 bases map to TRBD2. The germline V gene has CDR1 MDHEN and CDR2 SYDVKM. V trimming: 6 bases; J trimming: 0 bases; junction bases outside the gene matches: 12. This CDR3 has 17 amino acids. CDR3 sequence: CASSRGGGRDSSYEQYF. The CDR3 DNA is TGTGCCAGCAGCCGGGGCGGCGGGAGGGATAGCTCCTACGAGCAGTACTTC.

CDR3 protein: CASSPAVSYEQYF. In nucleotides, the CDR3 is TGTGCCAGTAGCCCAGCGGTATCCTACGAGCAGTACTTC. The chain recombines TRBV19 with TRBJ2-7; TRBD2 is a possible D gene (5 bases). Germline CDR1 is LNHDA and CDR2 is SQIVND (reference sequence). The CDR3 is 13 amino acids. The germline V and J ends were trimmed by 6 bases and 1 base, with 10 bases remaining between them.

The V and J genes are TRBV5-5 and TRBJ1-1; D is possibly TRBD1 (6 bases). CDR3 length equals 15 residues. The germline gives CDR1 SGHKS, CDR2 YYEKEE (reference sequence). The V gene lost 3 bases and the J gene lost 4 bases, with 16 bases spanning the gap. The CDR3 reads CASSWGGGGFTEAFF. DNA of the CDR3: TGTGCCAGCAGCTGGGGGGGAGGGGGATTCACTGAAGCTTTCTTT.

The chain employs TRBV7-9 and TRBJ2-1; 7 nucleotides line up with TRBD2. The CDR3 is 14 residues long. CDR1 is SEHNR, CDR2 FQNEAQ, per germline (reference sequence). V lost 3 bases and J lost 6; bases outside the gene matches: 5. This CDR3 is CASSFSREANEQFF. CDR3 DNA: TGTGCCAGCAGCTTTTCCCGGGAGGCCAATGAGCAGTTCTTC.

This chain uses TRBV5-5 with TRBJ2-1; tentatively, D is TRBD1 (6 bases). V lost 4 bases to trimming and J lost 9 bases, with 8 bases between them. CDR3 length: 11 amino acids. Per germline, CDR1 SGHKS and CDR2 YYEKEE (reference sequence). The CDR3 region is CASSNRVEQFF. The DNA of the CDR3 is TGTGCCAGCAGCAACAGGGTTGAGCAGTTCTTC.

The chain carries TRBV5-4 and TRBJ2-7, with 8 bases matching TRBD2. The ends lost 4 bases at V and 2 bases at J; junction bases unmatched: 14. Germline assignment: CDR1 SGHNT and CDR2 YYREEE (reference sequence). This CDR3 is built from 17 residues. CDR3 amino acids: CASSPPSSGSSPYEQYF. The CDR3 DNA follows: TGTGCCAGCAGCCCCCCCTCAAGCGGGAGTAGTCCCTACGAGCAGTACTTC.

The DNA of the CDR3 is TGTGCCAGCAGCGTAGGGGTCGATACGGCTAGCGGGAGTACCTACGAGCAGTACTTC. It codes for CASSVGVDTASGSTYEQYF. The J gene is TRBJ2-7, the V gene TRBV9; TRBD2 aligns across 10 bases. The CDR3 runs to 19 residues. Germline V gene lookup returns CDR1 SGDLS and CDR2 YYNGEE. V was pared by 0 bases and J by 2 bases, with 14 bases of the junction left unmatched.

This chain links TRBV9 with TRBJ1-1; 7 bases are shared with TRBD1. This CDR3 has 15 residues. After removal of 0 bases from V and 2 bases from J, the junction contained 4 bases not matched to a gene. Germline V CDR1 and CDR2: SGDLS, YYNGEE. Here the CDR3 reads CASSVDGTVNTEAFF. DNA for the CDR3: TGTGCCAGCAGCGTAGACGGGACAGTTAACACTGAAGCTTTCTTT.

The chain is built from TRBV7-2 and TRBJ2-3; 7 bases line up with TRBD1. This CDR3 has 14 residues. Germline V gene data show CDR1 as SGHTA and CDR2 as FQGNSA. V trimming: 4 bases; J trimming: 4 bases; junction bases outside the gene matches: 5. The CDR3 bases are TGTGCCAGCAGCTCCCGGACAGGAGCAGATACGCAGTATTTT. Translation: CASSSRTGADTQYF.